This T cell receptor (beta chain) derives from a study of CD8+ T cells in alopecia areata (dated by TCRdb to the late 2010s). General notes on the study: The treated patients took part in an open-label pilot trial in which moderate-to-severe alopecia areata was treated with oral tofacitinib at 5 to 10 mg twice daily. Tofacitinib was administered for 6 to 18 months, and 6 months of follow-up off drug were then conducted to assess delayed response and recurrence. High-throughput TCRbeta sequencing was used to examine T cell clonal expansion in alopecia areata in both the C3H/HeJ mouse model and human patients. Human TCRbeta sequencing covered scalp tissue and sorted CD4+ and CD8+ peripheral blood T cells from patchy and totalis/universalis alopecia areata patients and healthy controls. Biopsies were taken from tofacitinib-treated patients at baseline and at 4 and 24 weeks of treatment, and a later scalp biopsy was taken in several of the tofacitinib-treated patients. Clonality in the scalp was compared among normal scalp (n=4), patchy alopecia areata scalp (n=8), and alopecia totalis/universalis scalp (n=8). RNA was obtained with the PAXgene miRNA kit for fixed scalp, the miRNeasy kit for PBMCs, and the RNeasy kit for mouse skin. Amplification of TCRbeta CDR3 regions was done by immunoSEQ multiplex PCR using 35 Vbeta forward primers and 13 Jbeta reverse primers.

What the research found in general, with its limitations: Shared TCR sequences between patients were less evident than in mice, which may be partly attributable to HLA diversity in the patient population. Compared with normal scalp, lesional scalp, particularly in alopecia totalis/universalis, had higher clonality and more expanded CD8+ clones, which suggests antigenic drive. Resident alphabeta T cells in normal human skin are also sequenced, complicating scalp TCR repertoire analysis, unlike mouse skin dominated by gammadelta T cells.

The time point label here, explained by the study, means: baseline before oral tofacitinib. From alopecia areata patients, peripheral blood was collected along with lesional scalp punch biopsies. After PBMCs were isolated by density centrifugation and stained for CD3, CD4 and CD8, a FACSAria was used to sort CD4+ and CD8+ T cells. Details on this clone: The antigen this receptor binds is unknown. Base quality data are lacking; no much larger clone is found one base away.

The junction shows trimming of 5 bases on V and 4 bases on J, plus 7 bases between the germline ends. From the cysteine up to the phenylalanine, the CDR3 has a length of 11 residues. The read is trimmed to its CDR3 DNA, 33 bases read in frame from base 1. The germline V gene encodes CDR1 GTSNPN and CDR2 SVGIG (reference sequence). The library was prepared using the immunoSEQ multiplex PCR assay. RNA was extracted from all samples and reverse transcribed into cDNA as template for TCR sequencing. First-strand cDNA was synthesized using SuperScript III with a 2:1 mix of oligo-dT and random hexamers. A synthetic immune receptor repertoire was used to gauge amplification bias, and whatever bias remained was removed computationally. Per the original workflow: Raw reads were preprocessed to remove errors, and CDR3 was defined according to IMGT conventions as the region from the conserved cysteine to phenylalanine. Clonality was calculated as 1 minus Shannon entropy normalized by log2 of the number of productive unique TCRs. CD4 or CD8 identity of scalp clones was inferred by cross-referencing scalp TCRbeta sequences with sorted blood CD4 and CD8 repertoires. TCRdb's version of the immuneACCESS table is confined to in-frame rearrangements and falls short of the full clone set. An unresolved V gene accounts for under half of the shortfall where checked; the remainder is of unknown origin. The V and J calls and clone size are taken from that table; D and trimming were inferred from the DNA. For this sample the table gives roughly 180,000 clones, of which roughly 65% were detected only once. The ten largest clones capture 1.7% of the sample.

The sample in question was CD4+ T cells sorted from blood, obtained at week 0. The TCR comes from a human donor with alopecia areata. This chain joins TRBV30 to TRBJ2-3; no confident D gene assignment can be made. The CDR3 here reads CAWGLADTQYF. The nucleotide sequence is given as TGTGCCTGGGGCTTGGCAGATACGCAGTATTTT.